These 25 T cell receptor beta chains came from one sample sequenced in a study of blood T cell repertoires in COVID-19 (dated by TCRdb to 2018 to 2020). Receptors were amplified or captured by the immunoSEQ multiplex PCR assay. In its TCRdb copy, this immuneACCESS table keeps in-frame sequences only and misses some clones. Where compared with another copy, unresolved V genes explain less than half of these, and the others have no known cause. In all, the sample holds a few hundred thousand clones, and roughly 85% of those were seen once. The ten top clones hold 2.9% of the sample. Sequencing was carried out using peripheral blood. These receptors were taken from a man aged 45-60 years who had recovered from COVID-19.

Only one count was recorded for this clone. Additional DNA sequences in this sample encode the identical CDR3. This chain uses TRBV18 with TRBJ1-2; D is uncertain. Trimming shortened V by 2 bases and J by 6 bases, and 4 bases separated the two germline ends. CDR3 length: 11 amino acids. Germline assignment: CDR1 KGHSH and CDR2 LQKENI. This CDR3 is CASSPSDGYTF. Written as DNA, the CDR3 is TGTGCCAGCTCACCATCCGATGGCTACACCTTC.

The chain carries TRBV5-4 and TRBJ2-7; perhaps TRBD1 as D (7 bases). The CDR3 runs to 16 residues. V lost 0 bases to trimming and J lost 3 bases, with 16 bases between them. Germline CDR1 is SGHNT and CDR2 is YYREEE (reference sequence). CDR3: CASSLGPRQGGYEQYF. CDR3 nucleotides: TGTGCCAGCAGCTTGGGGCCCCGGCAGGGGGGCTACGAGCAGTACTTC.

The chain uses TRBV30 and TRBJ1-1; 7 nucleotides align to TRBD1. The CDR3 is made up of 15 amino acids. V lost 1 base, J lost 11 bases, and 16 bases stayed unmatched. The V gene's germline CDR1 is GTSNPN and CDR2 SVGIG (reference sequence). In DNA form, the CDR3 reads TGTGCCTGGAGTGGGGTTCGACAGGGTGGTTGGACCGCTTTCTTT. This gives the protein CAWSGVRQGGWTAFF.

This chain links TRBV4-1 with TRBJ1-1; TRBD1 is a possible D gene (5 bases). The CDR3 is 15 residues long. Germline V gene data show CDR1 as MGHRA and CDR2 as YSYEKL. The V and J ends lost 2 bases and 2 bases respectively, with 12 bases between them. The CDR3 DNA reads as TGCGCCAGCAGCCAACCAGGGCGCTCTAACACTGAAGCTTTCTTT. Translated, it gives CASSQPGRSNTEAFF.

This clone was observed a single time. The chain combines TRBV9 with TRBJ2-2; possible D gene TRBD2, 6 bases. This CDR3 contains 14 residues. V dropped 5 bases and J dropped 3 bases, with 11 bases sitting between them. Looked up from germline, CDR1 is SGDLS and CDR2 is YYNGEE. CDR3 coding DNA: TGTGCCAGCAGGGGGGGAGCGGACACCGGGGAGCTGTTTTTT. This sequence encodes CASRGGADTGELFF.

V gene TRBV5-1 combines with J gene TRBJ1-4; 9 bases are shared with TRBD1. Germline CDR1 is SGHRS and CDR2 is YFSETQ. V trimming: 0 bases; J trimming: 7 bases; junction bases outside the gene matches: 4. This CDR3 has 15 amino acids. The CDR3 DNA is TGCGCCAGCAGCTTGGCCGGGACAGGGAGTGAAAAACTGTTTTTT. It is translated as CASSLAGTGSEKLFF.

The CDR3 DNA sequence: TGTGCCAGCAGTTGGGGACAGGGTTGGACTGAAGCTTTCTTT. Translation: CASSWGQGWTEAFF. The chain links TRBV27 to TRBJ1-1; 9 bases line up with TRBD1. CDR1 and CDR2 from the germline V gene are MNHEY and SMNVEV (reference sequence). This CDR3 region has 14 residues. Trimming removed 4 bases from V and 5 bases from J; junction bases left unmatched: 5.

The chain carries TRBV5-1 and TRBJ2-7, with 9 nucleotides matching TRBD1. The CDR3 length is 14 residues. The trim removed 2 bases at V and 6 bases at J, leaving 6 bases unmatched. Germline assignment: CDR1 SGHRS and CDR2 YFSETQ. The CDR3 spells CASSLQGATGEQYF. Written as DNA, the CDR3 is TGCGCCAGCAGCTTACAGGGGGCAACGGGCGAGCAGTACTTC.

V and J are TRBV3-1 (or the pseudogene TRBV3-2) and TRBJ2-7; D might be TRBD2 (5 bases). This CDR3 has 15 amino acids. V lost 0 bases and J 7 bases, leaving 16 bases between the germline ends. Germline V gene data show CDR1 as LGHDT and CDR2 as YNNKEL (reference sequence). The CDR3 here is CASSQDRLATGEQYF. In DNA form, the CDR3 reads TGTGCCAGCAGCCAAGATCGGTTGGCCACGGGGGAGCAGTACTTC.

The V gene is TRBV19, the J gene TRBJ2-1, with 7 bases identical to TRBD1. Germline CDR1 reads LNHDA; CDR2 reads SQIVND (reference sequence). V gave up 3 bases and J gave up 4 bases; unmatched junction bases: 12. The CDR3 totals 17 residues. CDR3 nucleotide sequence: TGTGCCAGTAGTATCCCCCCTAGGACAGGCGCTTACAATGAGCAGTTCTTC. It specifies CASSIPPRTGAYNEQFF.

This chain connects TRBV7-2 to TRBJ2-2, with 7 bases that match TRBD2. Germline lookup yields CDR1 SGHTA and CDR2 FQGNSA. This CDR3 comprises 14 residues. Losses at the gene ends were 5 bases for V and 3 bases for J; bases not matched to a gene: 3. The CDR3 coding sequence is TGTGCCAGCAGCCAAACTAGCGACACCGGGGAGCTGTTTTTT. Its protein product is CASSQTSDTGELFF.

This chain connects TRBV5-4 to TRBJ2-3, with 7 bases lining up with TRBD1. There are 16 residues in the CDR3. Germline V gene data show CDR1 as SGHNT and CDR2 as YYREEE (reference sequence). Trimming removed 0 bases from V and 2 bases from J; junction bases left unmatched: 6. The CDR3 DNA is TGTGCCAGCAGCTTGGCCCTGGGACAGAACACAGATACGCAGTATTTT. As protein: CASSLALGQNTDTQYF.

The chain carries TRBV18 and TRBJ2-7, with TRBD1 as a possible D gene (5 bases). Germline V gives CDR1 KGHSH, CDR2 LQKENI. The V end was cut by 3 bases, the J end by 3 bases, with 9 bases between. The CDR3 is 13 amino acids. The CDR3 region is CASSPQGGYEQYF. Here the CDR3 DNA reads TGTGCCAGCTCACCTCAGGGTGGCTACGAGCAGTACTTC.

The table lists this clone with a count of one. This sequence joins TRBV28 and TRBJ2-3, with D unclear. CDR1 and CDR2 from the germline V gene are MDHEN and SYDVKM. V was trimmed by 7 bases and J by 0 bases, leaving 8 bases between them. This CDR3 is 13 amino acids long. The chain's CDR3 is CASTPGSTDTQYF. Written as DNA, the CDR3 is TGTGCCAGCACCCCAGGTAGCACAGATACGCAGTATTTT. Looking up the rest from reference TRBV28 and TRBJ2-3 gives the full variable domain: DVKVTQSSRYLVKRTGEKVFLECVQDMDHENMFWYRQDPGLGLRLIYFSYDVKMKEKGDIPEGYSVSREKKERFSLILESASTNQTSMYLCASTPGSTDTQYFGPGTRLTVL.

The chain links TRBV9 to TRBJ2-7; D is perhaps TRBD2 (5 bases). CDR3 length: 14 residues. The V end lost 0 bases, the J end lost 2 bases, and 9 bases lay between the germline ends. The germline V gene encodes CDR1 SGDLS and CDR2 YYNGEE. CDR3 sequence: CASSVDASPYEQYF. The CDR3 DNA follows: TGTGCCAGCAGCGTAGACGCTAGCCCCTACGAGCAGTACTTC.

The chain uses TRBV11-1 and TRBJ2-5, with 9 bases identical to TRBD1. The CDR3 runs 14 residues. Germline CDR1 reads SGHAT; CDR2 reads FQDESV (reference sequence). The ends lost 4 bases at V and 7 bases at J; junction bases unmatched: 7. The CDR3 DNA reads as TGTGCCAGCAGCTCGGGACAGGGAATCGGGACCCAGTACTTC. Its protein product is CASSSGQGIGTQYF.

The rearrangement joins TRBV5-1 to TRBJ2-5; D is ambiguous. The germline gives CDR1 SGHRS, CDR2 YFSETQ. Trimming took 2 bases from V and 2 from J, leaving 10 bases between them. The CDR3 extends over 14 amino acids. The CDR3 spells CASSLGTTQETQYF. CDR3 coding DNA: TGCGCCAGCAGCTTAGGAACTACACAAGAGACCCAGTACTTC.

The J gene is TRBJ2-4, the V gene TRBV5-1, with 8 bases that match TRBD2. Germline CDR1 reads SGHRS; CDR2 reads YFSETQ. The CDR3 length is 19 residues. The V segment lost 1 base and the J segment 3 bases; nucleotides outside the gene matches: 15. CDR3 protein: CASSLTIKREMVGKNIQYF. Here the CDR3 DNA reads TGCGCCAGCAGCTTGACCATTAAGCGGGAGATGGTAGGCAAAAACATTCAGTACTTC.

This chain links TRBV9 with TRBJ1-4; TRBD1 is a possible D gene (5 bases). Germline assignment: CDR1 SGDLS and CDR2 YYNGEE. The CDR3 loop spans 15 amino acids. V lost 4 bases to trimming and J lost 5 bases, with 15 bases between them. CDR3 region: CASSTGWGGNEKLFF. The CDR3 DNA reads as TGTGCCAGCAGCACAGGATGGGGAGGGAATGAAAAACTGTTTTTT. Looking up the rest from reference TRBV9 and TRBJ1-4 gives the full variable domain: DSGVTQTPKHLITATGQRVTLRCSPRSGDLSVYWYQQSLDQGLQFLIQYYNGEERAKGNILERFSAQQFPDLHSELNLSSLELGDSALYFCASSTGWGGNEKLFFGSGTQLSVL.

The gene calls are TRBV28 and TRBJ2-7, with TRBD1 matching over 9 bases. CDR1 is MDHEN, CDR2 SYDVKM, per germline. The trim removed 3 bases at V and 2 bases at J, leaving 2 bases unmatched. This CDR3 has 14 amino acids. The CDR3 nucleotides read TGTGCCAGCAGTTTGGGACAGGGCACCTACGAGCAGTACTTC. Translated: CASSLGQGTYEQYF.

This sequence joins TRBV7-9 and TRBJ2-3; D is uncertain. The CDR3 is made up of 12 amino acids. Germline V lookup: CDR1 SEHNR, CDR2 FQNEAQ (reference sequence). V dropped 4 bases and J dropped 2 bases, with 4 bases sitting between them. As DNA, the CDR3 is TGTGCCAGCAGCTCTAACACAGATACGCAGTATTTT. Protein product: CASSSNTDTQYF.

The chain is built from TRBV2 and TRBJ2-4; tentatively, D is TRBD2 (5 bases). The CDR3 extends over 17 amino acids. Germline V CDR1 and CDR2: SNHLY, FYNNEI. The V and J ends lost 7 bases and 2 bases respectively, with 21 bases between them. Here the CDR3 reads CASIRSREGRTKNIQYF. CDR3 bases: TGTGCCAGCATACGCTCGCGTGAGGGCCGAACCAAAAACATTCAGTACTTC. Looking up the rest from reference TRBV2 and TRBJ2-4 gives the full variable domain: EPEVTQTPSHQVTQMGQEVILRCVPISNHLYFYWYRQILGQKVEFLVSFYNNEISEKSEIFDDQFSVERPDGSNFTLKIRSTKLEDSAMYFCASIRSREGRTKNIQYFGAGTRLSVL.

The genes are TRBV2 and TRBJ1-1, with TRBD1 matching 8 bases. Per germline, CDR1 SNHLY and CDR2 FYNNEI. This CDR3 spans 15 amino acids. Trimming took 8 bases from V and 4 from J; bases not matched to a gene: 12. CDR3 in amino acids: CASHLNRGGSTEAFF. DNA of the CDR3: TGTGCCAGCCATTTAAACAGGGGGGGCTCCACTGAAGCTTTCTTT. The whole variable domain, remainder taken from reference TRBV2 and TRBJ1-1, is EPEVTQTPSHQVTQMGQEVILRCVPISNHLYFYWYRQILGQKVEFLVSFYNNEISEKSEIFDDQFSVERPDGSNFTLKIRSTKLEDSAMYFCASHLNRGGSTEAFFGQGTRLTVV.

CDR3 DNA: TGCGCCAGCATCAGGGTATGGGATGGGCACACCATATATTTT. Protein sequence: CASIRVWDGHTIYF. This chain links TRBV5-1 with TRBJ1-3; D may be TRBD1 (5 bases). There are 14 residues in the CDR3. Trimming removed 6 bases at V and 8 bases at J, with 18 bases between. Germline lookup yields CDR1 SGHRS and CDR2 YFSETQ.

The chain uses TRBV19 and TRBJ1-2, with 9 bases aligning to TRBD1. This CDR3 region has 15 residues. Looked up from germline, CDR1 is LNHDA and CDR2 is SQIVND (reference sequence). Trimming removed 7 bases from V and 2 bases from J; junction bases left unmatched: 8. CDR3 protein: CASIPTGTGNYGYTF. DNA of the CDR3: TGTGCCAGTATCCCAACCGGGACAGGGAACTATGGCTACACCTTC.